The subject of this entry is one T cell receptor beta chain. Its antigen is currently not known. No base qualities exist here, and no much larger clone lies one base off it. The data belong to a study of CD8 T cells in Susac syndrome (dated by TCRdb to about 2019). Regarding the research as a whole: The study used repertoire sequencing to test whether antigen drove CD8+ T cell activation and differentiation in Susac syndrome. Results the study describes overall, beyond this receptor: The number of individuals in the TCR sequencing and HLA analysis was recognized as being relatively small.

Trimming at the junction amounts to 0 bases on V and 7 bases on J, and the germline ends lie 10 bases apart. From a lookup of the germline V gene (reference sequence), CDR1 and CDR2 are LGHDT and YNNKEL. From cysteine to valine, the CDR3 is 13 amino acids long. Only the CDR3 DNA stays, 39 bases, in frame from base 1. RNA was extracted with the RNeasy kit and 0.5 to 1 ug was reverse transcribed using random hexamers. The immunoSEQ multiplex PCR assay, which covers 54 Vbeta and 13 Jbeta segments, was used to amplify TCR beta CDR3 regions. To correct PCR amplification bias, a synthetic template baseline was used for both primer optimization and computational correction. The study's own analysis went as follows. Reads were assigned to V, D and J genes according to IMGT and analyzed in immunoSEQ Analyzer, with only productive sequences retained. Clonality was computed as one minus Shannon entropy normalized by log2 of the number of productive unique sequences. Public and private clones were assessed among the 100 most prevalent clones of each patient and control. A clone was defined as Susac-specific if it was absent from the healthy and MS cohorts, from 1052 published viral clones and from other ImmuneACCESS disease sequences. In-frame beta chains were kept once TCRdb had trimmed the public reads at Q25 with fastp and called clones with MiXCR. Each entry merges the rows of one CDR3 protein and shows their most common DNA and genes. Clone size and V and J calls follow TCRdb, not the original study. The sample data list approximately 190,000 distinct CDR3 sequences, and 93% of these were observed just once. The ten largest clonotypes hold approximately 0.1% of the sample.

High-throughput TCR beta sequencing profiled peripheral blood CD8+ and CD4+ T cells from healthy donors, Susac syndrome patients and multiple sclerosis patients. The healthy donors served as controls matched for age and sex. Bulk CD8+ and CD4+ T cells were purified magnetically by negative isolation, whereas CD8+ TEMRA cells were enriched by FACS. Blood was collected in EDTA tubes and processed within 24 hours, with PBMCs isolated through density gradient centrifugation. PBMCs destined for TCR sequencing were cryopreserved in liquid nitrogen and later thawed in a 37 °C water bath. The sorted or isolated CD4+, CD8+ and CD8+ TEMRA cells had a purity of 90% or higher.

Sequenced sample: CD4+ T cells from PBMCs. The chain employs TRBV3-1 and TRBJ2-7; a weak D assignment points to TRBD2 (6 bases agree). The sequence came from a human donor in good health. The sequenced DNA: TGTGCCAGCAGCCAAGACTGGGGAGGAGAGCAGTACGTC. This codes for CASSQDWGGEQYV.